This T cell receptor (beta chain) was recorded in a study of cytomegalovirus exposure and HLA in healthy donors. General study points: Despite most TCR sequences being rare, some public TCRs occurred in many donors.

Points on this clone: What it binds is unknown.

Amplification used 60 Vbeta primers and 13 Jbeta primers. Method: immunoSEQ multiplex PCR; TCRdb's copy keeps in-frame clones and lacks some. Of approximately 180,000 clones listed, about four fifths are singletons. Germline V lookup: CDR1 SEHNR, CDR2 FQNEAQ (reference sequence). Germline trimming cut 5 bases from V and 2 bases from J; bases unmatched to any gene: 7. The CDR3 consists of 15 residues. J is TRBJ2-7 and V is TRBV7-9; 9 bases are shared with TRBD1. Source material: PBMCs. The sequence was collected from a young woman in good health and CMV-seropositive. The CDR3 DNA reads as TGTGCCAGCAGCAGACCGGACAGGGGAACCTACGAGCAGTACTTC. Translation gives CASSRPDRGTYEQYF. Variable domain in full (rest from reference TRBV7-9 and TRBJ2-7): DTGVSQNPRHKITKRGQNVTFRCDPISEHNRLYWYRQTLGQGPEFLTYFQNEAQLEKSRLLSDRFSAERPKGSFSTLEIQRTEQGDSAMYLCASSRPDRGTYEQYFGPGTRLTVT.